The clone carrying this T cell receptor (beta chain) was counted between two and nine times. Losses at the gene ends were 2 bases for V and 3 bases for J; bases not matched to a gene: 6. The germline CDR1 and CDR2 sequences are SGHKS and YYEKEE (reference sequence). There are 16 residues in the CDR3. The data derive from a study of T cells in Graves' hyperthyroidism and ophthalmopathy. The CDR3 regions of TCR beta were amplified from RNA transcripts. TCR CDR3 regions were first amplified by RT-PCR with HTBI primers. From the multiplex PCR reads, TCRdb called clonotypes with MiXCR, one entry per CDR3 protein. The sample shows 450,000 to 600,000 distinct CDR3 sequences, 20% of them seen only once. At least 3 on the Clinical Activity Score was recorded for ophthalmopathy patients, who also had NOSPECS grade at least 4 and duration under 3 months.

Sequencing was done on a sample of blood. This chain uses TRBV5-5 with TRBJ2-3; 10 bases fit TRBD2. This clonotype originated in a man aged 35-49 years with Graves' ophthalmopathy. In nucleotides, the CDR3 is TGTGCCAGCAGCTTTTCCCTAGCGGGAGATACAGATACGCAGTATTTT. Protein product: CASSFSLAGDTDTQYF.